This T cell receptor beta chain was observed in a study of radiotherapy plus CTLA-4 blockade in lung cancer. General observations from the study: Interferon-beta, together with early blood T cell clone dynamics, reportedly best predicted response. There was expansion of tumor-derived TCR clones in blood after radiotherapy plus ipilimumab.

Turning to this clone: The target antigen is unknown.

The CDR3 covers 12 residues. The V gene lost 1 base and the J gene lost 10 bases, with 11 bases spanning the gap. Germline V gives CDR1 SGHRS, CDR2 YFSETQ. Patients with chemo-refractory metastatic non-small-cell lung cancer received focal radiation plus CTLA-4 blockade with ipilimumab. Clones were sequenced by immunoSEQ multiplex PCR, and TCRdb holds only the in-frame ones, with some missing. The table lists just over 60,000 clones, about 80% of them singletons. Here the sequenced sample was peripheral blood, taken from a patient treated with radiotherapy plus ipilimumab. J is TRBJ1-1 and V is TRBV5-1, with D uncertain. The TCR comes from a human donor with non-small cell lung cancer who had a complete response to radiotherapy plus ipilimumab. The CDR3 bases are TGCGCCAGCAGCTTGTACGGGCTCCTAGCTTTCTTT. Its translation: CASSLYGLLAFF.